This T cell receptor beta chain was recorded in a study of blood T cell repertoires in COVID-19. Study in general: The United States, Italy and Spain were the sources of the acute and convalescent COVID-19 samples. T cells, B-cell-depleted T cells, or PBMCs supplied cDNA or gDNA.

Source study methods: Estimated nucleated cell counts came from reference gene primer amplification. Measured with immunoSEQ multiplex PCR; TCRdb has only the in-frame clones, and not every one. That table supplies the V and J calls and clone size; D and trimming were determined from the DNA. The sample lists 99,000 or so clones; about 86% were seen once. Germline V gives CDR1 MNHEY, CDR2 SVGAGI. The CDR3 is 15 amino acids. V lost 4 bases and J lost 7, with 19 bases in between. The source of this sequence is a man older than 75 with acute or convalescent COVID-19. This chain joins TRBV6-5 and TRBJ2-5, with a possible D match to TRBD1 (6 bases). The sample taken for sequencing was peripheral blood. The CDR3 region has the DNA TGTGCCAGCAGTTTTGGACAGACGGTAAAGGGGACCCAGTACTTC. This gives the protein CASSFGQTVKGTQYF.